This TCR beta chain came from a study of PD-1 blockade in classical Hodgkin lymphoma. General study points: Patients starting nivolumab less than 1 year after ASCT had lower diversity and were excluded from later analyses. Complete responders matched newly diagnosed patients in baseline diversity.

Relapses following autologous stem cell transplantation were seen in all patients, with brentuximab vedotin exposure varying. As concerns this clone: Its matching antigen is unknown.

TCRdb keeps only in-frame clones here, not all; method: immunoSEQ multiplex PCR. The sample yields about 98,000 clones, roughly 92% seen once. The CDR3 totals 13 residues. With 5 bases removed from V and 4 bases from J, the gap between germline ends came to 9 bases. Germline CDR1 SGHNT, CDR2 YENEEA. Sequenced here: peripheral blood mononuclear cells (PBMCs), sampled at baseline. The chain combines TRBV11-3 with TRBJ2-1; perhaps TRBD2 as D (5 bases). The TCR was taken from a human donor with classical Hodgkin lymphoma. The CDR3: CASSTGLYNEQFF. CDR3 sequence (DNA): TGTGCCAGCAGCACCGGACTGTACAATGAGCAGTTCTTC.